This T cell receptor (beta chain) was sequenced during a study of cytomegalovirus exposure and HLA in healthy donors. The PCR made use of 60 Vbeta and 13 Jbeta primers. The method was immunoSEQ multiplex PCR; TCRdb's version includes in-frame clones alone and lacks a portion of them. This table has about 160,000 clones, 80% appearing once. Study outcomes and limitations: Analysis was carried out at a later point, and it linked a missense DCLRE1C variant to TCR beta V- and J-gene trimming. The study recorded 150 to 200 TCR beta chains that were cytomegalovirus-associated.

Notes on this clone: Its specificity is unknown.

This CDR3 has 16 amino acids. The receptor was derived from a man aged 18 to 29 in good health and CMV-seropositive. The specimen was PBMCs. The chain joins TRBV12-1 to TRBJ2-7; the table calls TRBD1, which could not be checked here. TRBV12-1 is an annotated pseudogene. In DNA form, the CDR3 reads TGTGCCAGCAGCTTGGCCTTAGGGGGCCTGACCTACGAGCAGTACTTC. The encoded protein is CASSLALGGLTYEQYF.